Described below is a single T cell receptor beta chain sequence and its context. In its sample, this clonotype was seen many times. The clone's antigen remains unknown. Base qualities are missing; no much larger clone stands one base away. This record comes from a study of T cells in Graves' hyperthyroidism and ophthalmopathy (dated by TCRdb to between 2017 and 2020). Background for the entire study: Peripheral blood was sampled at the time of initial diagnosis, prior to any treatment. To identify TCR V-J signatures that set the groups apart, the researchers used a discovery cohort of 95 to 100 patients, made up of 40 to 45 with Graves' ophthalmopathy and about 59 with stable Graves' hyperthyroidism. Prospective prediction of ophthalmopathy was tested in an independent validation cohort of 18 hyperthyroidism patients and 17 patients who later progressed to ophthalmopathy. The 95 to 100 discovery patients were divided at random into training and test sets in a 7:3 ratio. In addition, the study compared T-cell repertoires in thyroid tissue and in blood from five or six Graves' hyperthyroidism patients. After blood sampling, hyperthyroidism patients were treated with methimazole at a starting dose of 30 mg daily, and ophthalmopathy patients were treated with high-dose intravenous methylprednisolone. The paper describes TCR Vbeta CDR3 sequencing of 140 or so peripheral blood samples, made up of about 41 ophthalmopathy patients, approximately 73 hyperthyroidism patients and 17 progressor patients.

The full study reports these points: In validation, the model predicted progression to ophthalmopathy with roughly 66% sensitivity and about 72% specificity, a median of 6.5 months before onset. No statistical method was used to fix the sample size in advance, and group allocation was not hidden from the investigators. Most expanded thyroid clonotypes (frequency above 0.001) were also found in blood, which suggests that blood repertoires may mirror thyroid immune responses. A model built on a 13 V-J signature distinguished ophthalmopathy from stable hyperthyroidism, reaching 87.88% sensitivity and 81.08% specificity in cross-validation and 80%/75% in testing.

The V end gives up 5 bases and the J end 0 bases, leaving 12 bases in the junction not matched to a gene. For CDR1 and CDR2, the germline V gene lists SGHTA and FQGNSA. The CDR3 goes from the cysteine to the phenylalanine over 17 residues. Solely the CDR3 DNA is kept, with 51 bases framed from the first base. The TCR beta CDR3 regions were amplified from RNA transcripts. A first-round RT-PCR of the TCR CDR3 used the HTBI primer set with the Qiagen OneStep RT-PCR kit. The libraries were constructed in a second round of multiplex PCR and then size-selected and purified. The libraries were sequenced on an Illumina HiSeq2000 using paired-end 100 bp reads. The study's processing was this. SOAPnuke was used to process the raw data, with reads discarded if the reads contained adapters or uncalled bases, had a mean Phred below 15, or lacked an exact constant-primer or identifier match. COPE v1.2.5 was used to merge the high-quality paired reads, and each unique nucleotide sequence was defined as a clonotype. Clonotypes were aligned to IMGT TRBV, TRBD and TRBJ reference segments using MiTCR v1.1. Only V-J combinations with frequency above 0.0001, covering 98% to 99.2% of repertoires, were analysed. The TCS score was defined as the ratio of F50 (clonal expansion) to E x V (chaos), calculated using BLOSUM62-based TCRdist between CDR3 peptides within each V-J. Welch's t-statistics and random forest reduced roughly 530 V-J features to some 14, which were used in a naive Bayes classifier (R e1071). The public reads were run again by TCRdb, first through fastp at Q25 and then through MiXCR, and only productive beta chains were kept. Identical CDR3 protein sequences are pooled into one entry, listed with their most common genes and DNA. In this record, the V and J calls reflect TCRdb's handling and not the investigators' own analysis. The sample has hundreds of thousands of distinct CDR3 sequences on record, approximately 14% of them singletons. The ten largest account for about 7.7% of the sample.

Stable Graves' hyperthyroidism was defined as no progression to ophthalmopathy during 18 months of follow-up. Hyperthyroidism patients were aged 18 to 65 years and newly diagnosed, with disease duration of less than 2 months. The study excluded patients with uncontrolled infections, other autoimmune diseases, pregnancy or lactation. Clinical symptoms, serum thyroxine and TRAb, thyroid ultrasound, and orbital computed tomography formed the basis for the diagnoses. PBMCs were separated from roughly 10 ml of fresh peripheral blood using Ficoll-Paque density gradient centrifugation. Trizol reagent was used to extract total RNA, and RNA quality was then checked on an Agilent 2100 Bioanalyzer.

The sequencing sample was made of blood. The rearrangement joined TRBV7-2 to TRBJ2-7; TRBD2 matches 8 bases in the middle. This clonotype was obtained from a woman younger than 30 with Graves' hyperthyroidism. The DNA sequence is given as TGTGCCAGCAGCCATCATATCAGCGGGGGTAACTCCTACGAGCAGTACTTC. Its product reads: CASSHHISGGNSYEQYF.